This T cell receptor (beta chain) was captured by sequencing in a study of cytomegalovirus exposure and HLA in healthy donors. Primers included in the PCR were 60 Vbeta and 13 Jbeta primers. Profiled with immunoSEQ multiplex PCR; TCRdb holds only in-frame clones, not every one. The table has tens of thousands of clones, 80% seen once. Study findings and constraints: A later analysis reportedly identified an Asian-associated ancestry cluster as carrying fewer N-insertions than the 666-donor mean.

Worth noting for this clone: The antigen is undetermined. A junction end diverges from the germline sequence, so it may reflect a read error.

Germline V gives CDR1 SEHNR, CDR2 FQNEAQ (reference sequence). This CDR3 contains 17 residues. V and J are TRBV7-9 and TRBJ2-4, with D tentatively TRBD1 (5 bases). The sample was PBMCs. This clonotype originated in a woman aged 45-60 years in good health and CMV-seropositive. This CDR3 reads CSSSLAGLSSAKNIQYF. The CDR3 DNA is TGTTCCAGCAGCTTGGCAGGGTTGAGTTCGGCCAAAAACATTCAGTACTTC. The full variable domain, its missing parts supplied by reference TRBV7-9 and TRBJ2-4, is DTGVSQNPRHKITKRGQNVTFRCDPISEHNRLYWYRQTLGQGPEFLTYFQNEAQLEKSRLLSDRFSAERPKGSFSTLEIQRTEQGDSAMYLCSSSLAGLSSAKNIQYFGAGTRLSVL.